This TCR beta chain was sequenced in a study of technical replicates of blood from a handful of donors. V lost 4 bases to trimming and J lost 5 bases, with 9 bases between them. This CDR3 is 13 amino acids long. Germline loops: CDR1 MRHNA, CDR2 SNTAGT. Some clones are missing from TCRdb's copy, which holds only in-frame ones; the method was immunoSEQ multiplex PCR. The table includes tens of thousands of clones, approximately 94% detected once. Source material: T cells isolated from PBMCs. The TCR originated in a human donor in good health. V and J are TRBV6-4 and TRBJ2-1; possible D gene TRBD2, 6 bases. The CDR3 DNA follows: TGTGCCAGCAGTGTAGCGGCCCACAATGAGCAGTTCTTC. Its protein product is CASSVAAHNEQFF.